This entry describes one TCR beta chain. Looked up from germline, CDR1 is MGHRA and CDR2 is YSYEKL. V lost 4 bases to trimming and J lost 10 bases, with 26 bases between them. The CDR3 runs 17 residues. Data came from immunoSEQ multiplex PCR; TCRdb stores just in-frame clones and leaves some out. The sample lists about 120,000 clones, roughly 89% occurring once. These data belong to a study of blood T cell repertoires in COVID-19. The wider study: PBMCs, B-cell-depleted T cells, or T cells were the source of the cDNA or gDNA that made up the material.

The TCR originated in a woman aged 55-69 years with COVID-19, enrolled during active disease. Sequenced material: peripheral blood. The chain couples TRBV4-1 to TRBJ1-5; D is possibly TRBD1 (5 bases). CDR3 sequence: CASSPRQLGAGGEPQHF. CDR3 bases: TGCGCCAGCAGCCCCAGACAGCTCGGGGCCGGCGGGGAACCCCAGCATTTT.